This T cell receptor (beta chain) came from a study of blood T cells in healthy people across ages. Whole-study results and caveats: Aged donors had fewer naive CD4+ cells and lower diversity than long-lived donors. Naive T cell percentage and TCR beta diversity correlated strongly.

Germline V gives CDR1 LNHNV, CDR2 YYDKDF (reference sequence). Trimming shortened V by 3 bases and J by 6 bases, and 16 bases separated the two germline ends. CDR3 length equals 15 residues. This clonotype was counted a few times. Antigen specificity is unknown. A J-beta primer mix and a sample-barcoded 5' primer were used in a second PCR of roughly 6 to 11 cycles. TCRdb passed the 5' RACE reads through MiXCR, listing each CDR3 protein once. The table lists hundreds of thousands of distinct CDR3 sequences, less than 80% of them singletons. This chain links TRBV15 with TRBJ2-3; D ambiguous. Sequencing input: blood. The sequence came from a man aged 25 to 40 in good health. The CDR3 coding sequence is TGTGCCACCAGCAGGAGACACTTATTGCGGGATACGCAGTATTTT. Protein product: CATSRRHLLRDTQYF.